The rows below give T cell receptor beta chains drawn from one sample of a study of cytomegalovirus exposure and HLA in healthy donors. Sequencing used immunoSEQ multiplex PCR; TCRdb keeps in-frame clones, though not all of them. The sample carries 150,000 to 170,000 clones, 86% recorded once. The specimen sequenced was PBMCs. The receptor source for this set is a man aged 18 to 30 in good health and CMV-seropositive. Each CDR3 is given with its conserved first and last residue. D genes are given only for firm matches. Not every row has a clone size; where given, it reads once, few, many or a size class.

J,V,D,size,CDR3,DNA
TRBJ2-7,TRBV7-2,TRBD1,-,CASSREIMTGGYEQYF,TGTGCCAGCAGCCGCGAGATAATGACAGGGGGCTACGAGCAGTACTTC
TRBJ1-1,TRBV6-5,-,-,CASRRTDEAFF,TGTGCCAGCAGGCGAACAGATGAAGCTTTCTTT
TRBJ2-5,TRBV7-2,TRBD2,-,CASSLAGGGETQYF,TGTGCCAGCAGCCTAGCGGGAGGGGGGGAGACCCAGTACTTC
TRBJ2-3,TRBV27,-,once,CASTGTDTQYF,TGTGCCAGCACAGGCACAGATACGCAGTATTTT
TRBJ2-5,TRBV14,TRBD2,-,CASSQALAGGTQYF,TGTGCCAGCAGCCAAGCCCTAGCGGGAGGGACCCAGTACTTC
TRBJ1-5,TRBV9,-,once,CASSATGHSNQPQHF,TGTGCCAGCAGCGCCACCGGTCATAGCAATCAGCCCCAGCATTTT
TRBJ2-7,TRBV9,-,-,CASSAWGDEQYF,TGTGCCAGCAGCGCATGGGGGGACGAGCAGTACTTC
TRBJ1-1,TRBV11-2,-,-,CASSKNRDTMENTEAFF,TGTGCCAGCAGCAAAAACAGGGATACCATGGAGAACACTGAAGCTTTCTTT
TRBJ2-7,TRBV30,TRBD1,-,CAWSVGTGAYEQYF,TGTGCCTGGAGTGTAGGGACAGGGGCCTACGAGCAGTACTTC
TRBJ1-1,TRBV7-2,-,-,CASSLFRTEAFF,TGTGCCAGCAGCCTATTTCGCACTGAAGCTTTCTTT
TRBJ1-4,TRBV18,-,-,CASSTGADEKLFF,TGTGCCAGCTCGACAGGAGCTGATGAAAAACTGTTTTTT
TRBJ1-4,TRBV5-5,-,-,CASSLYRVGTTNEKLFF,TGTGCCAGCAGCTTGTACAGGGTCGGGACAACTAATGAAAAACTGTTTTTT
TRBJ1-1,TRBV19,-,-,CASSPVRVADTEAFF,TGTGCCAGTAGTCCTGTCCGGGTAGCGGACACTGAAGCTTTCTTT
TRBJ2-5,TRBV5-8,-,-,CASSNRETQYF,TGTGCCAGCAGCAATCGGGAGACCCAGTACTTC
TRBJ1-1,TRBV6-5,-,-,CASRDRLNTEAFF,TGTGCCAGCAGGGACAGATTGAACACTGAAGCTTTCTTT
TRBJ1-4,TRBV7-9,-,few,CASSPGVRATTNEKLFF,TGTGCCAGCAGCCCGGGGGTCAGGGCAACAACTAATGAAAAACTGTTTTTT
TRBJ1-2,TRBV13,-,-,CASSAHRADGYTF,TGTGCCAGCAGCGCCCACAGGGCGGATGGCTACACCTTC
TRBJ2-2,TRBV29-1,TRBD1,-,CSVEEGGSGGELFF,TGCAGCGTTGAAGAAGGGGGCAGCGGCGGGGAGCTGTTTTTT
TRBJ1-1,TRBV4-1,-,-,CASSQGGLVHTEAFF,TGCGCCAGCAGCCAGGGCGGGTTAGTACACACTGAAGCTTTCTTT
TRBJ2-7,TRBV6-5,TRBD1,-,CASTESRDRGTEQYF,TGTGCCAGCACCGAGTCAAGGGACAGGGGTACCGAGCAGTACTTC
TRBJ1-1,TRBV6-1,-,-,CASSEAATSVGGEAFF,TGTGCCAGCAGTGAAGCGGCGACCTCGGTGGGAGGTGAAGCTTTCTTT
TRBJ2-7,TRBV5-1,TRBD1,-,CASSAPRTGLYEQYF,TGCGCCAGCAGCGCTCCTCGGACAGGGCTCTACGAGCAGTACTTC
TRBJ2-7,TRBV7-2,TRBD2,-,CASSLDGGASYEQYF,TGTGCCAGCAGCTTAGACGGGGGGGCCTCCTACGAGCAGTACTTC
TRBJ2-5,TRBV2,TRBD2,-,CASKGLAAYQETQYF,TGTGCCAGCAAAGGACTAGCGGCTTACCAAGAGACCCAGTACTTC
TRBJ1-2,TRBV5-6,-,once,CASSLADRPYGYTF,TGTGCCAGCAGCTTGGCCGACAGGCCCTATGGCTACACCTTC
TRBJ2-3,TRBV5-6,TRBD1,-,CASSFDSQGTF,TGTGCCAGCAGCTTTGATTCACAGGGGACCTTT
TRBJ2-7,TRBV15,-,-,CATSRMNISSYEQYF,TGTGCCACCAGCAGAATGAACATTTCTTCCTACGAGCAGTACTTC
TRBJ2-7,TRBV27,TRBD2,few,CASSARLAGEEQYF,TGTGCCAGCAGTGCCCGACTAGCGGGGGAGGAGCAGTACTTC
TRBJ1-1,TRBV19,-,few,CASSIGQNMNTEAFF,TGTGCCAGTAGTATAGGCCAGAATATGAACACTGAAGCTTTCTTT
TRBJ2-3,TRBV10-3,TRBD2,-,CASHPLAGTTDTQYF,TGTGCCAGCCACCCACTAGCGGGCACCACAGATACGCAGTATTTT
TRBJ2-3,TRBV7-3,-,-,CASSPKGGAGTDTQYF,TGTGCCAGCAGCCCGAAGGGCGGGGCGGGCACAGATACGCAGTATTTT
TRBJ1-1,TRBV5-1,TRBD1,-,CASSLGDRGVGTEAFF,TGCGCCAGCAGCTTGGGCGACAGGGGGGTAGGTACTGAAGCTTTCTTT
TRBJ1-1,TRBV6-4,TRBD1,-,CASSDPKGGQGACRGTEAFF,TGTGCCAGCAGTGACCCAAAGGGGGGACAGGGGGCCTGTCGTGGCACTGAAGCTTTCTTT
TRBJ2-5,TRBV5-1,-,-,CASRGASWQETQYF,TGCGCCAGCAGGGGGGCTAGCTGGCAAGAGACCCAGTACTTC
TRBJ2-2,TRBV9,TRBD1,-,CASSGRLGQGALRTGELFF,TGTGCCAGCAGCGGCCGCCTTGGACAGGGGGCATTAAGGACCGGGGAGCTGTTTTTT
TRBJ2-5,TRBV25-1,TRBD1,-,CASSSGTGGEETQYF,TGTGCCAGCAGTTCAGGGACAGGGGGCGAAGAGACCCAGTACTTC
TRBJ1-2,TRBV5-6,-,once,CASSPGQARGGYTF,TGTGCCAGCAGCCCGGGACAAGCCCGCGGGGGCTACACCTTC
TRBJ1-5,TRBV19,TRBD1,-,CATSGWGQGTQPQHF,TGTGCCACCTCAGGGTGGGGACAGGGCACTCAGCCCCAGCATTTT
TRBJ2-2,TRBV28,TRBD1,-,CASSSGQGASGELFF,TGTGCCAGCAGTTCTGGACAGGGGGCTTCCGGGGAGCTGTTTTTT
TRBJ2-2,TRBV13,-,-,CASSPDTGELFF,TGTGCCAGCAGCCCCGACACCGGGGAGCTGTTTTTT
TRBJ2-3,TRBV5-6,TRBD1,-,CASSWGTGMLGRDTQYF,TGTGCCAGCAGCTGGGGGACAGGCATGTTGGGGAGAGATACGCAGTATTTT
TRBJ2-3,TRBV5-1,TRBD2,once,CASSGGLAGGDDTQYF,TGCGCCAGCAGCGGGGGATTAGCGGGAGGGGACGATACGCAGTATTTT
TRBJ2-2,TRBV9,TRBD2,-,CASSVQRGGLAGELFF,TGTGCCAGCAGCGTCCAACGGGGGGGGCTTGCCGGGGAGCTGTTTTTT
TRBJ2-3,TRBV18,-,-,CASSPPGTDTQYF,TGTGCCAGCTCACCTCCCGGCACAGATACGCAGTATTTT
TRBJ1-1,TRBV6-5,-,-,CASSPDGGNTEAFF,TGTGCCAGCAGCCCCGACGGGGGGAACACTGAAGCTTTCTTT
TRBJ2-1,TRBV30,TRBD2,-,CAVAGLAGVYEQFF,TGTGCCGTCGCGGGACTAGCGGGAGTGTATGAGCAGTTCTTC
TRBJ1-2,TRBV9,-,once,CASSVDRYGYTF,TGTGCCAGCAGCGTAGATCGGTATGGCTACACCTTC
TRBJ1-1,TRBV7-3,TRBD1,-,CASSPGQGNTEAFF,TGTGCCAGCAGCCCCGGACAGGGGAACACTGAAGCTTTCTTT
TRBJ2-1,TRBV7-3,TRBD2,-,CASSLSNPGLAGGEQFF,TGTGCCAGCAGCTTATCAAACCCGGGACTAGCCGGGGGTGAGCAGTTCTTC